This T cell receptor beta chain was sequenced for a study of blood T cell repertoires in COVID-19. Study summary: Collection of acute and convalescent COVID-19 samples took place in the United States, Italy and Spain.

Original handling: The authors estimated nucleated cell counts from reference gene primer amplification. Data came from immunoSEQ multiplex PCR; TCRdb stores just in-frame clones and leaves some out. The DNA gave D and trimming, while V, J and clone size come from that table. Of about 320,000 clones in the sample, approximately 91% are singletons; the top ten hold 4% to 6%. Participants were aged 18 to 89 years, lived in about 26 US areas, and enrolled virtually. What the recovered Cohort 3 donors had was two negative PCRs, clearance, or symptom resolution. The CDR3 runs to 13 residues. Trimming stripped 1 base from V and 6 bases from J, with 11 bases between. From germline, CDR1 is SGHRS and CDR2 YFSETQ. This clone was seen more than once but under ten times.

The clonotype originates from a man in his 60s who had recovered from COVID-19. The chain is built from TRBV5-1 and TRBJ2-7, with D maybe TRBD1 (5 bases). Sample: PBMCs or T cells enriched from blood (not recorded which). The CDR3 loop is CASSLRTRTEQYF. The CDR3 DNA sequence: TGCGCCAGCAGCTTGCGGACAAGGACCGAGCAGTACTTC. The variable domain in full, completed from reference TRBV5-1 and TRBJ2-7, reads KAGVTQTPRYLIKTRGQQVTLSCSPISGHRSVSWYQQTPGQGLQFLFEYFSETQRNKGNFPGRFSGRQFSNSRSEMNVSTLELGDSALYLCASSLRTRTEQYFGPGTRLTVT.